One T cell receptor beta chain is described in this entry. Its target is unknown. Triplicate sorts of 300,000 cells per CD8+ subset. Those CD8+ T cells considered naive were CD45RO-CCR7+CD27+CD95-. The sample belongs to a study of CXCR3-negative and CXCR3-positive naive CD8 T cells. With UMI labels, 5' RACE was used to prepare the TRB cDNA libraries. From the 5' RACE reads, TCRdb lists one entry per CDR3 protein and no DNA. The listing records 150,000 to 160,000 distinct CDR3 sequences. Study-wide findings and caveats: TRB CDR3s were more hydrophobic in CXCR3-positive than in CXCR3-negative naive cells. Naive cells used TRBV-TRBJ genes in much the same way whether CXCR3-negative or CXCR3-positive; memory cells did not. Because surface CD5 did not distinguish the naive subsets, TCR strength was inferred from TRB CDR3 properties.

The germline gives CDR1 MDHEN, CDR2 SYDVKM. This CDR3 is built from 15 residues. The chain combines TRBV28 with TRBJ2-7; TCRdb's D call of TRBD1 is untestable without DNA. The sequence was collected from a human donor in good health. Some clones in this sample may be carry-over from other donors' samples. Sequencing used naive CXCR3+ CD8+ T cells from blood. Subset described: CD45RO-CCR7+CD27+CD95- naive CD8+ T cells expressing CXCR3 (TNR3+). CDR3 in amino acids: CASSSPGWGSYEQYF.